This T cell receptor (beta chain) was documented in a study of blood T cell repertoires in COVID-19. In the study overall: The study drew acute and convalescent COVID-19 samples from the United States, Italy and Spain.

CDR1 is SGHDT, CDR2 YYEEEE, per germline. The CDR3 covers 17 residues. Trimming at V came to 3 bases and at J to 9 bases, leaving 14 bases not matched to a gene. In the original workflow: Amplified reference gene primers provided the basis for estimating nucleated cell counts. TCRdb's copy holds only in-frame clones and misses some; the assay was immunoSEQ multiplex PCR. Clone size and V and J calls were adopted from that table, with D and trimming inferred from the DNA. The profile covers fewer than 650,000 clones, with 70% to 90% appearing a single time and less than 9% taken by the ten largest. Sequenced input: peripheral blood. The sequence came from a woman aged 45-65 years with COVID-19, enrolled during active disease. The chain joins TRBV5-6 to TRBJ1-5, with TRBD1 matching 11 bases. Here the CDR3 DNA reads TGTGCCAGCAGCTCAGTCAGGACAGGGGGCACGAGTGGGCCCCAGCATTTT. It yields the protein CASSSVRTGGTSGPQHF. Complete variable domain (other parts from reference TRBV5-6 and TRBJ1-5): DAGVTQSPTHLIKTRGQQVTLRCSPKSGHDTVSWYQQALGQGPQFIFQYYEEEERQRGNFPDRFSGHQFPNYSSELNVNALLLGDSALYLCASSSVRTGGTSGPQHFGDGTRLSIL.